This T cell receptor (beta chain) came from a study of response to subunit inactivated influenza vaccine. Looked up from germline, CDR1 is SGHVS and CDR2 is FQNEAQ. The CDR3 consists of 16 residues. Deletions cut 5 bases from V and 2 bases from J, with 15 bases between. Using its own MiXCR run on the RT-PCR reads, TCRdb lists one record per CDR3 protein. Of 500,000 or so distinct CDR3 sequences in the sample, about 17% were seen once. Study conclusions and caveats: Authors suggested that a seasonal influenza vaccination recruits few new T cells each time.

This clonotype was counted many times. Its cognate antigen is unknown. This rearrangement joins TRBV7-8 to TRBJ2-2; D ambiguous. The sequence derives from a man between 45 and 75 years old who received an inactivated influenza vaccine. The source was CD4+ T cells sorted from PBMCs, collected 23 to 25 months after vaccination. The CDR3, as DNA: TGTGCCAGCAGCACACACGCCAGATTCAACACCGGGGAGCTGTTTTTT. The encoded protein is CASSTHARFNTGELFF.